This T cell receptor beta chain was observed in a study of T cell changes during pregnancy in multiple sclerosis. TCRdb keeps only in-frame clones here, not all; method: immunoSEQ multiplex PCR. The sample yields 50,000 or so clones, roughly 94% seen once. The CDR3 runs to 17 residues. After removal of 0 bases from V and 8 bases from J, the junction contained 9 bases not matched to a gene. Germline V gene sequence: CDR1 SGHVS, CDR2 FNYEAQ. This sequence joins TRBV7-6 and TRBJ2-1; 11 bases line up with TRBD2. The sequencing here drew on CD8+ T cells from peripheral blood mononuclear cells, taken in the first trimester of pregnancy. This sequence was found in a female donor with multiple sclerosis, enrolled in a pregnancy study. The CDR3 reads CASSLAPGLAGGYEQFF. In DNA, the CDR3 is TGTGCCAGCAGCTTAGCGCCAGGGCTAGCGGGAGGCTATGAGCAGTTCTTC.